This TCR beta chain is drawn from a study of T cell responses to AZD1222 COVID-19 vaccine. Study-level findings and limits: AZD1222 recipients seropositive at baseline numbered only 5 to 7. Unmutated regions of variants are reportedly targeted by nearly half of spike-specific TCRs. The donor group comprised mostly white British people and more females; the analysis possibly underestimated clonal diversity.

TCRdb's table, derived via immunoSEQ multiplex PCR, lists solely in-frame clones and lacks some. The sample includes 130,000 or so clones, 91% of them seen just once. With regard to this clone: Its specificity is not known.

Sequenced here: peripheral blood, sampled 28 days after the second dose of the MenACWY control vaccine. This sequence was found in an adult who received the MenACWY meningococcal vaccine as a control.

In DNA form, the CDR3 reads TGTGCCTGGAGCGCCGACAGGGAGAATGGCTACACCTTC. Its translation is CAWSADRENGYTF. This sequence joins TRBV30 and TRBJ1-2; 7 bases match TRBD1. V dropped 3 bases and J dropped 6; count of bases not matched to a gene: 7. This CDR3 has 13 amino acids. Germline loops: CDR1 GTSNPN, CDR2 SVGIG (reference sequence).